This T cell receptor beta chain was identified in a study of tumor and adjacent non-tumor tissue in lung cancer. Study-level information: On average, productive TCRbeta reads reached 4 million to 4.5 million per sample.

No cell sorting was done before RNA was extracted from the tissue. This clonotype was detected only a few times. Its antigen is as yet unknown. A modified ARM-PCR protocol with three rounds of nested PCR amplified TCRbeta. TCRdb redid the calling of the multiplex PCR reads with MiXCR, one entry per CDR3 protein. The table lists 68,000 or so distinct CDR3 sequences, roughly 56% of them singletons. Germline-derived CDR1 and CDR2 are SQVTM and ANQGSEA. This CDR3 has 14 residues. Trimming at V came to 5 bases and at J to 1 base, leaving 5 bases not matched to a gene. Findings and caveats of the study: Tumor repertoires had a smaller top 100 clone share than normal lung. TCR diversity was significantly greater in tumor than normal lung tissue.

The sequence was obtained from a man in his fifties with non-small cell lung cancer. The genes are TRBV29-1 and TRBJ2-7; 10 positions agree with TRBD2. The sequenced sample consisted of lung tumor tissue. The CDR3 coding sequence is TGCAGCGTTCGCCTAGCGGGAGCGTCCTACGAGCAGTACTTC. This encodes CSVRLAGASYEQYF.